The 7 T cell receptor beta chains below come from one sample, sequenced in a study of identical twins. TCRdb re-called the 5' RACE reads through MiXCR, storing one row per CDR3 protein. The sample records 450,000 to 600,000 distinct CDR3 sequences, approximately 20% being singletons. These data also formed part of another study, on yellow fever vaccine responses in identical twins.

The sample consisted of CD4+ T cells sorted from blood. These receptors were obtained from a woman aged 18-29 years in good health.

The V call is TRBV5-1, the J call TRBJ2-3; TRBD1 matches 12 bases. The germline V gene encodes CDR1 SGHRS and CDR2 YFSETQ. V was clipped by 3 bases and J by 6 bases; unmatched bases: 5. This CDR3 has 15 amino acids. DNA of the CDR3: TGCGCCAGCAGCTGGGACAGGGGGCGCGGGGATACGCAGTATTTT. Residues: CASSWDRGRGDTQYF.

In this sample, this clonotype turned up a few times. V gene TRBV12-3 or TRBV12-4 combines with J gene TRBJ2-1; D gene ambiguous. The V and J ends lost 1 base and 9 bases respectively, with 16 bases between them. The CDR3 totals 15 residues. In nucleotides, the CDR3 is TGTGCCAGCAGTTTAGAGAGGAGTTATCGAGGTGAGCAGTTCTTC. This encodes CASSLERSYRGEQFF.

This clonotype has a handful of counts. The V and J genes are TRBV12-3 or TRBV12-4 and TRBJ2-7, with unresolved D. This CDR3 has 12 amino acids. The V end was cut by 4 bases, the J end by 6 bases, with 10 bases between. CDR3 nucleotides: TGTGCCAGCAGTTGGTTGATACGCGAGCAGTACTTC. Residues: CASSWLIREQYF.

The chain has TRBV20-1 and TRBJ1-2; TRBD1 matches 9 bases. The V segment lost 3 bases and the J segment 0 bases; nucleotides outside the gene matches: 5. CDR3 length equals 15 residues. The germline gives CDR1 DFQATT, CDR2 SNEGSKA (reference sequence). CDR3 loop: CSASRDRAANYGYTF. The CDR3 bases are TGCAGTGCTAGCCGGGACAGGGCTGCTAACTATGGCTACACCTTC.

The chain joins TRBV12-3 or TRBV12-4 to TRBJ2-2, with 11 bases fitting TRBD2. This CDR3 has 19 amino acids. Trimming removed 7 bases from V and 0 bases from J; junction bases left unmatched: 13. The CDR3 loop is CASTNPGTSGRPNTGELFF. As DNA, the CDR3 is TGTGCCAGCACCAACCCCGGGACTAGCGGTCGACCGAACACCGGGGAGCTGTTTTTT.

This chain uses TRBV24-1 with TRBJ2-3; D could derive from TRBD1 or TRBD2 (5 bases each). Deletions cut 8 bases from V and 6 bases from J, with 8 bases between. The CDR3 runs to 11 residues. Germline-derived CDR1 and CDR2 are KGHDR and SFDVKD. CDR3 bases: TGTGCCACCAACGAGGGGGATACGCAGTATTTT. It encodes CATNEGDTQYF.

This clonotype was picked up a small number of times. The chain combines TRBV20-1 with TRBJ2-1, with 7 positions matching TRBD2. CDR1 is DFQATT and CDR2 is SNEGSKA in the germline V gene (reference sequence). V shed 6 bases, J shed 6 bases, and the junction held 14 bases outside the gene matches. There are 15 residues in the CDR3. The CDR3 DNA reads as TGCAGTGCCGACCCCCCAGCGGGACCACCCAATGAGCAGTTCTTC. Translated, it gives CSADPPAGPPNEQFF.